This T cell receptor (beta chain) was sequenced in a study of T cell clones after liver transplantation. Overall study: In this trial, immunosuppression withdrawal was attempted within 2 years of liver transplant. Draws occurred before transplant, before withdrawal, and after complete or failed withdrawal. Three of eight recipients were HCV-positive; others had non-autoimmune, non-viral indications. Tolerance: complete withdrawal held at least one year, liver enzymes staying within twice normal.

The germline gives CDR1 KGHSH, CDR2 LQKENI. The CDR3 has 14 amino acids. Trimming took 3 bases from V and 7 from J, leaving 12 bases between them. Sequencing was performed with immunoSEQ multiplex PCR; in TCRdb, only in-frame clones are kept and a portion is missing. Of some 80,000 clones in the sample, around four fifths were seen once. The sequence was obtained from a human patient who received a liver transplant. Some T cells may be supplied by the graft donor. Material: CD4+ T cells from blood, obtained around 50 months after liver transplant. The chain has TRBV18 and TRBJ2-2, with D unclear. The CDR3 DNA reads as TGTGCCAGCTCACCCTTCCGGAGCAACGGGGAGCTGTTTTTT. The encoded protein is CASSPFRSNGELFF.